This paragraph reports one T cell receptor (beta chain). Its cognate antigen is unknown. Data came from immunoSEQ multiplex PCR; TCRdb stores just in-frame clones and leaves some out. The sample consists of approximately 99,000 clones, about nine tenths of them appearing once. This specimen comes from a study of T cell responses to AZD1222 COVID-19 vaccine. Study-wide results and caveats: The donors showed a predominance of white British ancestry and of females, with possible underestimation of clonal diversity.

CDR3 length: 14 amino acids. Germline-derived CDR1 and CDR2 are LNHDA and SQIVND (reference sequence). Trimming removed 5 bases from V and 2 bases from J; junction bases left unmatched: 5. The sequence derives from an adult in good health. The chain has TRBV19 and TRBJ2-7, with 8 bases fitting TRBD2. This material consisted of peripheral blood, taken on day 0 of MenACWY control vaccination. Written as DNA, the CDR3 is TGTGCCAGTAGTCCCGGGAGGGTAGCCTACGAGCAGTACTTC. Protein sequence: CASSPGRVAYEQYF. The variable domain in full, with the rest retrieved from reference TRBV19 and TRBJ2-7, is DGGITQSPKYLFRKEGQNVTLSCEQNLNHDAMYWYRQDPGQGLRLIYYSQIVNDFQKGDIAEGYSVSREKKESFPLTVTSAQKNPTAFYLCASSPGRVAYEQYFGPGTRLTVT.